The 14 T cell receptor beta chains reported below all come from one sample, sequenced in a study of monozygotic twins with inflammatory bowel disease. TCRdb processed the 5' RACE reads again and assigns one entry to each CDR3 protein, with no DNA. Its clone listing holds approximately 330,000 distinct CDR3 sequences. Sequenced sample: blood. The receptors originated from a human donor with ulcerative colitis or Crohn's disease, or a healthy co-twin of an affected twin (not recorded which).

The chain combines TRBV5-1 with TRBJ2-3; absent DNA, TCRdb's TRBD1 call cannot be checked. CDR3 length: 14 amino acids. Germline CDR1 SGHRS, CDR2 YFSETQ. CDR3 region: CASYLNSRGDTQYF.

This sequence joins TRBV5-1 and TRBJ1-2. CDR3 length equals 14 residues. Germline V gives CDR1 SGHRS, CDR2 YFSETQ. CDR3 sequence: CASSRSTPDYGYTF.

The chain carries TRBV4-2 and TRBJ1-2; TCRdb picks TRBD1, but there is no DNA to check that call. The CDR3 is 14 residues long. Germline CDR1 is LGHNA and CDR2 is YNFKEQ. CDR3 amino acids: CASSQDSGYYGYTF.

The chain links TRBV5-8 to TRBJ1-1; TCRdb's D call, TRBD1, is unchecked because there is no DNA. The CDR3 totals 13 residues. Germline V CDR1 and CDR2: SGHTS, YDEGEE. The CDR3 sequence is CARGRGDVTEAFF. Full variable domain (remainder filled in from reference TRBV5-8 and TRBJ1-1): EAGVTQSPTHLIKTRGQQATLRCSPISGHTSVYWYQQALGLGLQFLLWYDEGEERNRGNFPPRFSGRQFPNYSSELNVNALELEDSALYLCARGRGDVTEAFFGQGTRLTVV.

The chain employs TRBV4-1 and TRBJ1-2. The CDR3 runs to 16 residues. CDR1 MGHRA and CDR2 YSYEKL come from the germline V gene. CDR3: CASSLNTADGNYGYTF.

CDR3 residues: CASSLEVHSYEQYF. The V and J genes are TRBV7-2 and TRBJ2-7. Germline V CDR1 and CDR2: SGHTA, FQGNSA. This CDR3 has 14 residues.

The gene calls are TRBV20-1 and TRBJ2-7; the TCRdb D gene call, TRBD2, has no DNA to confirm it. This CDR3 has 11 amino acids. In germline, CDR1 is DFQATT, CDR2 SNEGSKA (reference sequence). The CDR3 region is CSGRGLIEQYF.

The chain recombines TRBV4-3 with TRBJ1-4. The CDR3 consists of 15 residues. The V gene's germline CDR1 is LGHNA and CDR2 YSLEER. CDR3 sequence reads: CASSQGSVTNEKLFF.

This chain uses TRBV29-1 with TRBJ2-1; TCRdb's D call, TRBD2, is unchecked because there is no DNA. Germline V CDR1 and CDR2: SQVTM, ANQGSEA. The CDR3 has 14 residues. The CDR3: CSVEGGERFNEQFF.

The CDR3 protein is CASRYTITGGTDTQYF. The chain employs TRBV5-1 and TRBJ2-3; TCRdb gives TRBD1 as the D gene, but with no DNA this cannot be confirmed. Germline V lookup: CDR1 SGHRS, CDR2 YFSETQ. The CDR3 runs to 16 residues.

The chain carries TRBV11-2 and TRBJ2-5; the TCRdb call, TRBD2, lacks DNA for checking. The V gene's germline CDR1 is SGHAT and CDR2 FQNNGV. This CDR3 is 13 amino acids long. The CDR3 protein is CASSLLHEGTQYF.

The V call is TRBV15, the J call TRBJ2-5; TCRdb's D gene call, TRBD1, goes unchecked for lack of DNA. The CDR3 extends over 14 amino acids. Germline-derived CDR1 and CDR2 are LNHNV and YYDKDF (reference sequence). The CDR3 loop reads CATSRQGTQETQYF.

The chain carries TRBV5-1 and TRBJ2-7; the D call from TCRdb, TRBD2, cannot be confirmed without DNA. This CDR3 has 15 residues. Germline loops: CDR1 SGHRS, CDR2 YFSETQ. The CDR3 loop reads CASSAGTTTRDEQYF.

The chain has TRBV5-1 and TRBJ2-3; absent DNA, TCRdb's TRBD2 call cannot be checked. The CDR3 has 16 residues. Germline values: CDR1 SGHRS, CDR2 YFSETQ. The CDR3 protein is CASSLEGSGIADTQYF.